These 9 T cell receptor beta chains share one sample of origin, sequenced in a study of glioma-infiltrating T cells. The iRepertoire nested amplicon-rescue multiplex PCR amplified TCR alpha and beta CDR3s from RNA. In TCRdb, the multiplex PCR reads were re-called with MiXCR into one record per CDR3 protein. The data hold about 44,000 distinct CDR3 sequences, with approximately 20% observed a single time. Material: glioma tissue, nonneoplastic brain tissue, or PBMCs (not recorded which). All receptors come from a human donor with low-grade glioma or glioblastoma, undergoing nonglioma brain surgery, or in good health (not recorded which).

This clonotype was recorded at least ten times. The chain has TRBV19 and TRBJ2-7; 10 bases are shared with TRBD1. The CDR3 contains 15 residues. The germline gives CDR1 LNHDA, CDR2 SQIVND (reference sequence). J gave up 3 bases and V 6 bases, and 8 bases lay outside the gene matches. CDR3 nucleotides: TGTGCCAGTAGCTCGGAGGGGACAGGGGTCTACGAGCAGTACTTC. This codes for CASSSEGTGVYEQYF.

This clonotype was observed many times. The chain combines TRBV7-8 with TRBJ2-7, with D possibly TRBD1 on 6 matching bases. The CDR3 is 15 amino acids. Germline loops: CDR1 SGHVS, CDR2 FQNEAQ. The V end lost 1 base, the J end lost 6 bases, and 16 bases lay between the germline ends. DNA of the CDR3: TGTGCCAGCAGCTTAGACGGGACATCTGGGGGCGAGCAGTACTTC. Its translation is CASSLDGTSGGEQYF.

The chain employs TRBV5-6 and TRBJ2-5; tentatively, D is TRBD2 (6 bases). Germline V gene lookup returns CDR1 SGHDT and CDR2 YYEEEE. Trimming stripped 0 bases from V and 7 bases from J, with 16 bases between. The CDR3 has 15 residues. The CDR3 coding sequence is TGTGCCAGCAGCTTGGAAGGGCGGGGAGGCGGGACCCAGTACTTC. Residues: CASSLEGRGGGTQYF.

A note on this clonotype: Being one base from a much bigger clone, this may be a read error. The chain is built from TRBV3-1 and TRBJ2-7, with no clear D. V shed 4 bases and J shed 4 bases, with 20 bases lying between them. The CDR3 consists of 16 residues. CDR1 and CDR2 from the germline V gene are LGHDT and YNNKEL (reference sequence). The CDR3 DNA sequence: TGTGCCAGCAGCCCGAGCAGTGAGACGCAGTATTACGAGCAGTACTTC. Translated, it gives CASSPSSETQYYEQYF.

The CDR3 spells CSVLLAAGLGEQFF. The CDR3, as DNA: TGCAGCGTCTTACTAGCCGCCGGCCTGGGTGAGCAGTTCTTC. V gene TRBV29-1 combines with J gene TRBJ2-1; tentative D call: TRBD2 (6 bases). With 6 bases removed from V and 9 bases from J, the gap between germline ends came to 21 bases. Germline V gene data show CDR1 as SQVTM and CDR2 as ANQGSEA. The CDR3 length is 14 residues.

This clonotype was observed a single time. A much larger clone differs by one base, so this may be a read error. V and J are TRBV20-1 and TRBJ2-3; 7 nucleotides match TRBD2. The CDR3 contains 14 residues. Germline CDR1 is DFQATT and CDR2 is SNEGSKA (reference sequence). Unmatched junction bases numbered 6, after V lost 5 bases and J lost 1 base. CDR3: CSAGGGLGTDTQYF. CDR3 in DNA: TGCAGTGCTGGGGGAGGGTTGGGCACAGATACGCAGTATTTT.

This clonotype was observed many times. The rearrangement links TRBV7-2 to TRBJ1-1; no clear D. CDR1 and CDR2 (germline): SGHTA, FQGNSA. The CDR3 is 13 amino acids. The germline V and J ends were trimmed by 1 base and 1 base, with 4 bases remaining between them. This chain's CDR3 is CASSLVGNTEAFF. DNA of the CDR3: TGTGCCAGCAGCTTAGTAGGGAACACTGAAGCTTTCTTT.

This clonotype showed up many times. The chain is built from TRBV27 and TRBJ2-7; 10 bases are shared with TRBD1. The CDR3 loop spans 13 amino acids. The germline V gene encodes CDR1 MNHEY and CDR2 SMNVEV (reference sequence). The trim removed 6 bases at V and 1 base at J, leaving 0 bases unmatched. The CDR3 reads CASRGQGSYEQYF. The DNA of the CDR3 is TGTGCCAGCAGGGGACAGGGGTCCTACGAGCAGTACTTC.

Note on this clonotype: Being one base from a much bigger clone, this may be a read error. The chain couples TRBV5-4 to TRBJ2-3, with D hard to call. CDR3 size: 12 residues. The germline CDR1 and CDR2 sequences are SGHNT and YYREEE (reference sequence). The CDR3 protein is CASSSYPDTRYF. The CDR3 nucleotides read TGTGCCAGCAGCTCCTACCCCGATACGCGGTATTTT.